One and the same sample provided the 10 T cell receptor beta chains below, sequenced in a study of beta chain features in type 1 diabetes. Expressed TCRB transcripts were sequenced because the entire RNA isolate underwent reverse transcription. Sequencing was performed with immunoSEQ multiplex PCR; in TCRdb, only in-frame clones are kept and a portion is missing. This sample has around 180,000 clones, with 10% to 15% found just once. Input material: central memory CD4+ T cells from blood. The receptors were gathered from a woman aged 18-29 years in good health.

This clone showed up many times. The gene calls are TRBV11-2 and TRBJ1-1; 12 bases align to TRBD1. Germline CDR1 and CDR2: SGHAT and FQNNGV. This CDR3 contains 19 residues. The V gene end was trimmed by 4 bases and the J gene end by 7 bases; junction bases not matched to a gene: 19. The CDR3 region is CASSYSIGAPGQGAYEAFF. In nucleotides, the CDR3 is TGTGCCAGCAGCTACTCCATCGGAGCTCCGGGACAGGGGGCATATGAAGCTTTCTTT.

This clone has a handful of counts. This chain connects TRBV28 to TRBJ1-1; unclear D gene. The CDR3 is 15 residues long. The V end was cut by 3 bases, the J end by 7 bases, with 18 bases between. Germline-derived CDR1 and CDR2 are MDHEN and SYDVKM. The CDR3 sequence is CASSLPNWEVSEAFF. The DNA for the CDR3 is TGTGCCAGCAGTTTGCCGAATTGGGAGGTCAGTGAAGCTTTCTTT.

In this sample, this clone turned up a few times. The rearrangement joins TRBV20-1 to TRBJ2-1; D is unclear. Trimming took 5 bases from V and 7 from J, leaving 9 bases between them. Per germline, CDR1 DFQATT and CDR2 SNEGSKA (reference sequence). The CDR3 runs 11 residues. For the CDR3, the DNA is TGCAGTGCTCCCGACTTGAATGAGCAGTTCTTC. It yields the protein CSAPDLNEQFF.

This clone has only a few counts. This chain links TRBV2 with TRBJ2-1; TRBD1 might be the D (6 bases). The germline V gene encodes CDR1 SNHLY and CDR2 FYNNEI. The CDR3 sequence is 15 residues long. The V and J ends lost 0 bases and 8 bases respectively, with 14 bases between them. The CDR3 region has the DNA TGTGCCAGCAGTGAAGCGCTTCAGGGGAAGGATGAGCAGTTCTTC. Amino acids: CASSEALQGKDEQFF.

This clone came up a few times. The gene calls are TRBV11-2 and TRBJ2-1; 9 nucleotides line up with TRBD2. The V segment lost 4 bases and the J segment 3 bases; nucleotides outside the gene matches: 4. The CDR3 spans 15 residues. Germline V gene sequence: CDR1 SGHAT, CDR2 FQNNGV. The DNA of the CDR3 is TGTGCCAGCAGCTCCCGACTAGCGGTCTACAATGAGCAGTTCTTC. It yields the protein CASSSRLAVYNEQFF. The whole variable domain, remainder taken from reference TRBV11-2 and TRBJ2-1, is EAGVAQSPRYKIIEKRQSVAFWCNPISGHATLYWYQQILGQGPKLLIQFQNNGVVDDSQLPKDRFSAERLKGVDSTLKIQPAKLEDSAVYLCASSSRLAVYNEQFFGPGTRLTVL.

This clone was detected a few times. This chain connects TRBV6-5 to TRBJ1-2, with 9 positions matching TRBD1. The trim removed 6 bases at V and 7 bases at J, leaving 9 bases unmatched. The CDR3 sequence is 14 residues long. Germline CDR1 is MNHEY and CDR2 is SVGAGI. CDR3 DNA sequence: TGTGCCAGCAGGGAGGGACAGGGAGGGGGTGGCTACACCTTC. Protein product: CASREGQGGGGYTF.

The sample holds a few counts of this clone. The V gene is TRBV6-5, the J gene TRBJ1-2, with TRBD1 identical over 7 bases. V lost 6 bases, J lost 4 bases, and 5 bases stayed unmatched. CDR1 and CDR2 from the germline V gene are MNHEY and SVGAGI. The CDR3 runs 13 residues. CDR3 nucleotide sequence: TGTGCCAGCAGACTACAGGGGACCTATGGCTACACCTTC. Protein product: CASRLQGTYGYTF.

This clone appeared a few times. The chain couples TRBV5-1 to TRBJ2-3; TRBD2 might be the D (5 bases). The CDR3 spans 14 residues. CDR1 and CDR2 (germline): SGHRS, YFSETQ. Trimming cost V 0 bases and J 2 bases, with 7 bases left between them. The CDR3 DNA sequence: TGCGCCAGCAGCTTGGGCGGGCACACAGATACGCAGTATTTT. Translating gives CASSLGGHTDTQYF.

This clone occurred a few times. The chain joins TRBV4-3 to TRBJ1-1; the D is unclear. Deletions cut 2 bases from V and 4 bases from J, with 8 bases between. CDR1 LGHNA and CDR2 YSLEER come from the germline V gene. This CDR3 is built from 13 residues. This CDR3 reads CASSQQGSTEAFF. CDR3 nucleotides: TGCGCCAGCAGCCAACAAGGGAGCACTGAAGCTTTCTTT.

The chain carries TRBV15 and TRBJ2-5; the match to TRBD1 covers 7 bases. V dropped 3 bases and J dropped 1; count of bases not matched to a gene: 8. In germline, CDR1 is LNHNV, CDR2 YYDKDF (reference sequence). CDR3 length equals 16 residues. The CDR3 DNA reads TGTGCCACCAGCAGCCTCCCGGGACAGACCCAAGAGACCCAGTACTTC. This gives the protein CATSSLPGQTQETQYF.